This TCR beta chain was sequenced for a study of somatic mutations in cytotoxic T cells in rheumatoid arthritis. Across the study: Blood from the patient (about 30 ml EDTA) was drawn right after diagnosis, pretreatment.

The CDR3 loop spans 15 amino acids. Trimming took 0 bases from V and 3 from J; bases not matched to a gene: 3. Germline CDR1 is MNHEY and CDR2 is SVGAGI. A remark on this clone: Its matching antigen is unknown.

Assay used: immunoSEQ multiplex PCR; TCRdb lists only in-frame clones, some missing. Here the sample spans approximately 3,400 clones, approximately 80% being singletons. Findings and caveats of the study: A rise in CD8+ clonality with age was seen in rheumatoid arthritis patients but not in healthy controls. More than 20% of CD8+ cells belonged to the largest clone in 8 of 65 patients.

V is TRBV6-5 and J is TRBJ2-3; 7 positions agree with TRBD1. This sequence originates from a man in his forties or fifties with rheumatoid arthritis. Sequencing was performed on CD8+ T cells sorted from blood. In nucleotides, the CDR3 is TGTGCCAGCAGTTACTCGAGACAGGGAACAGATACGCAGTATTTT. Its protein is CASSYSRQGTDTQYF.